The text below deals with one TCR beta chain. No antigen is known for it. It has no much larger one-base neighbor in the sample; base qualities were not kept. Cells with a CD4+CD8-CD45RO-CD45RA+ profile were isolated by FACS and defined as naive CD4+ T cells, and those with a CD8+CD4-CD45RA+CD27bright profile were defined as naive CD8+ T cells. The antibodies used for sorting targeted CD4 (RPA-T4), CD8 (SK1), CD27 (O323), CD45RA (HI100) and CD45RO (UCHL1). The CDR3 starts with the cysteine, ends with the phenylalanine, and has 15 residues. The read is trimmed to its CDR3 DNA, 45 bases read in frame from base 1. V loses 6 bases of germline sequence and J loses 6 bases, and the interval between the two ends is 21 bases. CDR1 and CDR2 (MNHEY, SVGEGT) derive from the germline V gene. The sequencer was a 454 GS FLX Titanium. A previously published linear amplification protocol was used to build TCR libraries from roughly 480 ng of total RNA. The Roche/454 Genome Sequencer with Titanium chemistry was used for sequencing. On the authors' methods: A total of some 80,000 rearranged TCR alpha transcripts were sequenced from four or five of the healthy donors. Duplicate transcripts were removed, and unique TCR clonotypes were defined by the CDR3 junction according to IMGT nomenclature. CD4 versus CD8 status was modeled on V and J genes by logistic regression in R 2.13.0, with adjustment for donor effects and Bonferroni correction for multiple testing. TCRdb handled the public reads itself, with Q25 trimming in fastp and clone calling in MiXCR, and kept productive beta chains. Each CDR3 protein gets just one entry, which takes the most common genes and DNA from the rows behind it. TCRdb, rather than the study authors, made the V and J calls. The sample contains about 200,000 distinct CDR3 sequences, about four fifths of them found a single time. The ten biggest clones cover 2% to 2.5% of the sample.

The source of the sample is a study of healthy donors' naive CD4 and CD8 T cells (dated by TCRdb to about 2015). About the study as a whole: Donors were selected to cover three age groups (20-25, 40-50 and 60-70 years, five or six each), with a mean age of roughly 45, and half of the donors were female. Donors were HLA-typed by sequencing at HLA-A, -B, -C, -DRB1, -DQB1 and -DPB1 using the SBTexcellerator protocol, an ABI3130xl analyzer and SBTengine software. Peripheral blood mononuclear cells were collected from 20 or so healthy, unrelated individuals. The TCR alpha libraries followed the same workflow as the beta chain, except for a newly designed primer set that covered all functional IMGT alpha gene variants. To check how TCR variation relates to lineage commitment, the researchers sequenced rearranged TCR alpha and beta chains taken from naive CD4+ and CD8+ T cells.

What the study reported, not specific to this receptor: Alpha and beta chains were sequenced in bulk and could not be paired, so combined chain effects were not evaluated. V genes, J genes and CDR3 charge together appeared to explain about 13% of CD4/CD8 propensity variance, in a largely additive manner. In both chains, CD4+ lineage was linked to a positively charged CDR3, whereas CD8+ lineage was linked to a negatively charged CDR3. Naive CD4+ and CD8+ cells reportedly showed biased usage of most V and J gene segments, and this bias was consistent across donors and independent of HLA genotype. Possible repertoire bias from homeostatic proliferation of naive T cells was not directly addressed.

This receptor was obtained from a pool of human donors in good health; the sample pools cells from several healthy donors. The chain is assembled from TRBV6-2 or TRBV6-3 and TRBJ2-7; a weak D assignment points to TRBD2 (6 bases agree). Sequenced material: naive CD4+ and CD8+ T cells sorted from blood, pooled from several donors. According to the study, the label for this sample's cell subset or site signals: FACS-sorted naive CD4+ (CD45RO-CD45RA+) and naive CD8+ (CD45RA+CD27bright) T cells. The CDR3 here reads CASRPSSGRLGEQYF. The DNA is TGTGCCAGCAGACCCTCCTCGGGGAGACTAGGCGAGCAGTACTTC.